These 24 T cell receptor beta chains share one sample of origin, sequenced in a study of T cells in Graves' hyperthyroidism and ophthalmopathy. The source material, RNA transcripts, was used to amplify TCR beta CDR3 regions. Researchers ran a first-round RT-PCR on the TCR CDR3 using the HTBI primer set. TCRdb processed the multiplex PCR reads anew with MiXCR; each CDR3 protein has one entry. Among about 840,000 distinct CDR3 sequences, 35% to 45% were seen once, and the ten largest hold approximately 8.7%. Sequenced sample: blood. Every receptor here comes from a man younger than 35 with Graves' hyperthyroidism.

This clonotype was found a few times. The CDR3 region has the DNA TGTGCCAGCAGCCCAAGCGGGAGCAGACGCACCGGGGAGCTGTTTTTT. Amino acids: CASSPSGSRRTGELFF. The chain recombines TRBV7-9 with TRBJ2-2, with TRBD2 identical over 8 bases. The V gene's germline CDR1 is SEHNR and CDR2 FQNEAQ (reference sequence). The CDR3 is made up of 16 amino acids. Germline trimming cut 5 bases from V and 4 bases from J; bases unmatched to any gene: 9.

The rearrangement uses TRBV7-2 and TRBJ2-2, with D uncertain. The germline V and J ends were trimmed by 6 bases and 3 bases, with 5 bases remaining between them. Germline assignment: CDR1 SGHTA and CDR2 FQGNSA. This CDR3 spans 12 amino acids. The CDR3 DNA reads TGTGCCAGCAGGAGTTACACCGGGGAGCTGTTTTTT. Protein sequence: CASRSYTGELFF.

The chain has TRBV20-1 and TRBJ2-7; 8 nucleotides agree with TRBD2. This CDR3 is 15 amino acids long. V was pared by 6 bases and J by 5 bases, with 15 bases of the junction left unmatched. Germline loops: CDR1 DFQATT, CDR2 SNEGSKA (reference sequence). The CDR3 here is CSAPAASGREDEQYF. The CDR3, as DNA: TGCAGTGCCCCCGCAGCCAGCGGGAGAGAGGACGAGCAGTACTTC.

Notes on this clonotype: A much larger clonotype is one base distant, so this may be a read error. This chain uses TRBV29-1 with TRBJ2-7; no clear D gene. The CDR3 has 12 residues. V was clipped by 2 bases and J by 6 bases, with 11 bases between them. Germline CDR1 is SQVTM and CDR2 is ANQGSEA. The CDR3 bases are TGCAGCGTTGAAAACGAAGGAGTCGAGCAGTACTTC. Its protein is CSVENEGVEQYF.

The chain couples TRBV29-1 to TRBJ2-5; 12 bases are a match to TRBD2. After removal of 6 bases from V and 4 bases from J, the junction contained 9 bases not matched to a gene. CDR1 is SQVTM, CDR2 ANQGSEA, per germline. CDR3 length: 15 residues. The CDR3 here is CSVTGLAGSGETQYF. The CDR3 DNA reads TGCAGCGTCACTGGACTAGCGGGGTCGGGAGAGACCCAGTACTTC.

This clonotype came up a few times. The chain recombines TRBV7-9 with TRBJ2-6, with D unclear. The V end lost 5 bases, the J end lost 0 bases, and 20 bases lay between the germline ends. CDR1 and CDR2 (germline): SEHNR, FQNEAQ (reference sequence). The CDR3 runs 19 residues. CDR3: CASSPPGETKSSGANVLTF. The CDR3 nucleotides are TGTGCCAGCAGCCCTCCCGGCGAGACGAAGAGCTCTGGGGCCAACGTCCTGACTTTC.

V gene TRBV7-8 combines with J gene TRBJ2-5; D might be TRBD1 (6 bases). The germline CDR1 and CDR2 sequences are SGHVS and FQNEAQ. There are 14 residues in the CDR3. V was shortened by 5 bases and J by 0 bases, with 10 bases between the two germline ends. CDR3 sequence (DNA): TGTGCCAGCAGCATAGACAGGTACCAAGAGACCCAGTACTTC. Its protein is CASSIDRYQETQYF. Combining the CDR3 with reference TRBV7-8 and TRBJ2-5 gives the whole variable domain GAGVSQSPRYKVAKRGQDVALRCDPISGHVSLFWYQQALGQGPEFLTYFQNEAQLDKSGLPSDRFFAERPEGSVSTLKIQRTQQEDSAVYLCASSIDRYQETQYFGPGTRLLVL.

J is TRBJ2-7 and V is TRBV2; the D is unclear. CDR1 SNHLY and CDR2 FYNNEI come from the germline V gene. V lost 3 bases and J lost 2, with 11 bases in between. The CDR3 covers 14 residues. The CDR3 loop is CASSDVGAPYEQYF. CDR3 DNA: TGTGCCAGCAGTGATGTAGGAGCACCCTACGAGCAGTACTTC.

The V gene is TRBV2, the J gene TRBJ2-2; 15 positions agree with TRBD2. The V and J ends lost 5 bases and 5 bases, in that order; junction bases with no gene match: 12. CDR3 length equals 19 residues. Germline assignment: CDR1 SNHLY and CDR2 FYNNEI. The CDR3 loop reads CASSTWTSGRAPGTGELFF. The DNA for the CDR3 is TGTGCCAGCAGTACCTGGACTAGCGGGAGGGCCCCGGGAACCGGGGAGCTGTTTTTT.

CDR3 in amino acids: CASSGDRGFGQYF. The CDR3 DNA reads TGTGCCAGCAGTGGGGACAGGGGGTTCGGGCAGTACTTC. V and J are TRBV9 and TRBJ2-7; 11 bases fit TRBD1. CDR3 length equals 13 residues. Germline lookup yields CDR1 SGDLS and CDR2 YYNGEE. V shed 5 bases, J shed 9 bases, and the junction held 7 bases outside the gene matches.

A remark on this clonotype: A much larger clone differs from this one at a single base, so this may be a read error. The chain links TRBV2 to TRBJ2-6; a weak D match, TRBD1 (5 bases). The CDR3 has 12 residues. CDR1 and CDR2 (germline): SNHLY, FYNNEI. The CDR3 region has the DNA TGTGCCAGCATTTCTGGGGCCAGCGTCCTGACTTTC. Translating it yields CASISGASVLTF. The variable domain in full, completed from reference TRBV2 and TRBJ2-6, reads EPEVTQTPSHQVTQMGQEVILRCVPISNHLYFYWYRQILGQKVEFLVSFYNNEISEKSEIFDDQFSVERPDGSNFTLKIRSTKLEDSAMYFCASISGASVLTFGAGSRLTVL.

This clonotype showed up just once. The chain couples TRBV10-3 to TRBJ1-5; D unresolved. V lost 10 bases to trimming and J lost 0 bases, with 16 bases between them. CDR1 ENHRY and CDR2 SYGVKD come from the germline V gene. This CDR3 has 15 amino acids. CDR3 coding DNA: TGTGCCACCGGGTCACGGCCTAATAGCAATCAGCCCCAGCATTTT. This encodes CATGSRPNSNQPQHF.

The chain couples TRBV7-2 to TRBJ1-1; D is undetermined. CDR3 length: 14 residues. V was pared by 2 bases and J by 0 bases, with 7 bases between. CDR1 and CDR2 from the germline V gene are SGHTA and FQGNSA. The CDR3 sequence: CASSLFGVNTEAFF. CDR3 DNA: TGTGCCAGCAGCTTATTTGGAGTGAACACTGAAGCTTTCTTT. The whole variable domain, filled in from reference TRBV7-2 and TRBJ1-1, reads GAGVSQSPSNKVTEKGKDVELRCDPISGHTALYWYRQSLGQGLEFLIYFQGNSAPDKSGLPSDRFSAERTGGSVSTLTIQRTQQEDSAVYLCASSLFGVNTEAFFGQGTRLTVV.

The chain links TRBV28 to TRBJ1-5; no clear D. V shed 2 bases and J shed 6 bases, with 8 bases lying between them. Germline V gives CDR1 MDHEN, CDR2 SYDVKM. The CDR3 is 13 residues long. CDR3 in DNA: TGTGCCAGCAGTTTAGGGAACTTTCAGCCCCAGCATTTT. Protein product: CASSLGNFQPQHF.

This clonotype was found many times. The J gene is TRBJ1-5, the V gene TRBV19; D is ambiguous. With 1 base removed from V and 4 bases from J, the gap between germline ends came to 5 bases. CDR1 is LNHDA and CDR2 is SQIVND in the germline V gene (reference sequence). The CDR3 runs 13 residues. The CDR3 region is CASSIVGNQPQHF. The CDR3 DNA reads TGTGCCAGTAGTATAGTTGGGAATCAGCCCCAGCATTTT.

In this sample, this clonotype turned up many times. This chain connects TRBV7-2 to TRBJ2-2; D remains ambiguous. CDR3 length equals 11 residues. V was clipped by 5 bases and J by 10 bases, with 8 bases between them. Germline V CDR1 and CDR2: SGHTA, FQGNSA. CDR3 sequence: CASSLPVELFF. CDR3 coding DNA: TGTGCCAGCAGCCTCCCTGTGGAGCTGTTTTTT.

J is TRBJ2-2 and V is TRBV12-3 or TRBV12-4, with D possibly TRBD1 on 5 matching bases. CDR3 length: 12 residues. Trimming shortened V by 8 bases and J by 4 bases, and 8 bases separated the two germline ends. The CDR3 coding sequence is TGTGCCAGCCAGGGTGCCACCGGGGAGCTGTTTTTT. As protein: CASQGATGELFF.

The rearrangement uses TRBV12-3 or TRBV12-4 and TRBJ2-7; a possible D gene is TRBD1 (6 bases). The V gene lost 3 bases and the J gene lost 0 bases, with 15 bases spanning the gap. The CDR3 runs 16 residues. The CDR3 loop reads CASSFSRQESSYEQYF. The CDR3 coding sequence is TGTGCCAGCAGTTTTTCAAGACAGGAGAGCTCCTACGAGCAGTACTTC.

Many counts were recorded for this clonotype. This chain joins TRBV7-2 and TRBJ1-5; 7 positions match TRBD1. CDR3 length: 14 amino acids. V lost 1 base to trimming and J lost 10 bases; unmatched junction nucleotides: 7. Germline V gene lookup returns CDR1 SGHTA and CDR2 FQGNSA. The CDR3 is CASSLVRGQTPQHF. The CDR3 nucleotides are TGTGCCAGCAGCTTAGTGCGGGGACAGACACCCCAGCATTTT.

This clonotype was picked up one time. CDR3 DNA: TGTGCCAGCAGCTTAGCCTTTGGGAGGCAGGTTGGCTACACCTTC. Translation: CASSLAFGRQVGYTF. The gene calls are TRBV7-8 and TRBJ1-2, with unresolved D. This CDR3 comprises 15 residues. V lost 0 bases to trimming and J lost 7 bases, with 15 bases between them. Germline values: CDR1 SGHVS, CDR2 FQNEAQ.

This clonotype was detected ten times or more. The chain uses TRBV20-1 and TRBJ2-5; D is unresolved. This CDR3 has 13 amino acids. V was clipped by 1 base and J by 4 bases, with 10 bases between them. Germline V lookup: CDR1 DFQATT, CDR2 SNEGSKA (reference sequence). This CDR3 is CSARGGEGETQYF. The CDR3 DNA reads TGCAGTGCTAGAGGTGGGGAAGGAGAGACCCAGTACTTC.

The chain couples TRBV5-5 to TRBJ2-2; 9 bases are shared with TRBD1. Germline V CDR1 and CDR2: SGHKS, YYEKEE (reference sequence). CDR3 size: 17 residues. J was trimmed by 3 bases and V by 10 bases; bases with no gene match: 16. The CDR3: CAYLGRPGQGYTGELFF. The CDR3 DNA reads as TGTGCCTACCTGGGCCGCCCGGGACAGGGTTACACCGGGGAGCTGTTTTTT. The full variable domain, in which reference TRBV5-5 and TRBJ2-2 provide the parts outside the CDR3, is DAGVTQSPTHLIKTRGQQVTLRCSPISGHKSVSWYQQVLGQGPQFIFQYYEKEERGRGNFPDRFSARQFPNYSSELNVNALLLGDSALYLCAYLGRPGQGYTGELFFGEGSRLTVL.

The count of this clonotype is one. One end of the junction varies from germline; a read error may be responsible. CDR3 nucleotides: TGCGCCAGCAGCCAAGCGGGATATAGACTCTACGAGCAGTACTTC. Translation: CASSQAGYRLYEQYF. The chain employs TRBV5-5 and TRBJ2-7, with 7 bases that match TRBD2. Germline CDR1 reads SGHKS; CDR2 reads YYEKEE (reference sequence). This CDR3 has 15 residues.

The CDR3 here is CASSVIAGPYEQYF. The CDR3 nucleotides are TGTGCCAGCAGCGTGATCGCAGGGCCCTACGAGCAGTACTTC. This chain joins TRBV7-2 and TRBJ2-7; perhaps TRBD1 as D (5 bases). CDR1 SGHTA and CDR2 FQGNSA come from the germline V gene. V was cut by 5 bases and J by 2 bases, with 13 bases left in between. The CDR3 is 14 residues long. The entire variable domain, with the rest obtained from reference TRBV7-2 and TRBJ2-7, is as follows: GAGVSQSPSNKVTEKGKDVELRCDPISGHTALYWYRQSLGQGLEFLIYFQGNSAPDKSGLPSDRFSAERTGGSVSTLTIQRTQQEDSAVYLCASSVIAGPYEQYFGPGTRLTVT.